Below, 28 T cell receptor beta chains from the same sample are listed, as sequenced in a study of CD8 T cells in ankylosing spondylitis (dated by TCRdb to about 2017). Beyond this particular receptor, the publication reports: Blood from ankylosing spondylitis patients appeared to be characterized by a TCR beta motif made up of under ten highly homologous amino acid variants.

To prepare the library, 5' RACE was applied. The listed sequencing device is Illumina HiSeq 2500. The public reads were quality trimmed at Q25 with fastp and then assembled into clones with MiXCR by TCRdb, keeping productive beta chains. Identical CDR3 proteins give one entry, which carries the most common genes and DNA. Recorded for this sample are a few hundred thousand distinct CDR3 sequences; 17% of them occurred a single time. 0.85% to 1.3% of the sample lies in the top ten. Which antigens these TCRs recognize remains unknown. Sequenced: blood, either unsorted or a sorted T cell fraction (not recorded which). All receptors come from a male donor with ankylosing spondylitis.

Comments on this clonotype: Given a much more abundant clone one base away, this may be a read error. The chain employs TRBV27 and TRBJ2-7, with D possibly matching TRBD1 (5 bases). Germline V gives CDR1 MNHEY, CDR2 SMNVEV (reference sequence). This CDR3 is 13 amino acids long. Trimming took 2 bases from V and 2 from J, leaving 7 bases between them. The CDR3 reads CASSLKGTYEQYF. The CDR3 DNA reads as TGTGCCAGCAGTTTAAAGGGGACCTACGAGCAGTACTTC.

CDR3 in DNA: TGCAGTGCCCCTCCTCAGCGACTAGCGGTCTCCTACGAGCAGTACTTC. This sequence encodes CSAPPQRLAVSYEQYF. The V and J genes are TRBV20-1 and TRBJ2-7, with 9 positions matching TRBD2. V dropped 6 bases and J dropped 0; count of bases not matched to a gene: 12. This CDR3 region has 16 residues. Germline CDR1 reads DFQATT; CDR2 reads SNEGSKA (reference sequence).

The chain joins TRBV20-1 to TRBJ1-6; the match to TRBD1 covers 9 bases. The trim removed 5 bases at V and 2 bases at J, leaving 13 bases unmatched. The CDR3 runs 18 residues. In germline, CDR1 is DFQATT, CDR2 SNEGSKA (reference sequence). This chain's CDR3 is CSAGGTGPTLTYNSPLHF. Written as DNA, the CDR3 is TGCAGTGCTGGTGGGACAGGGCCCACTCTTACCTATAATTCACCCCTCCACTTT.

This sequence joins TRBV20-1 and TRBJ2-1; 8 positions match TRBD2. Germline V gives CDR1 DFQATT, CDR2 SNEGSKA (reference sequence). This CDR3 contains 16 residues. The junction had 14 bases not matched to a gene; V was cut back by 7 bases and J by 3 bases. CDR3 region: CSVKRTAGDIYNEQFF. The CDR3 DNA sequence: TGCAGTGTCAAGCGGACAGCGGGGGACATCTACAATGAGCAGTTCTTC.

In its sample, this clonotype was seen a few times. The chain couples TRBV20-1 to TRBJ1-2, with TRBD1 matching 11 bases. Germline V gives CDR1 DFQATT, CDR2 SNEGSKA (reference sequence). CDR3 length: 14 residues. The J segment lost 8 bases and the V segment lost 8 bases, leaving 13 bases of the junction unmatched. The CDR3 loop reads CSPLRTGGMKGYTF. In nucleotides, the CDR3 is TGCAGTCCACTACGGACAGGGGGCATGAAAGGCTACACCTTC.

V gene TRBV5-8 combines with J gene TRBJ1-6, with D possibly matching TRBD1 (5 bases). Trimming took off 1 base at V and 5 bases at J, with 13 bases between the two ends. CDR1 is SGHTS, CDR2 YDEGEE, per germline. The CDR3 loop spans 16 amino acids. The CDR3 is CASSLSLGTDNSPLHF. The CDR3, as DNA: TGTGCCAGCAGCTTGTCTCTGGGGACGGATAATTCACCCCTCCACTTT.

The V gene is TRBV5-4, the J gene TRBJ1-4, with TRBD1 identical over 10 bases. The CDR3 has 17 amino acids. V lost 4 bases, J lost 0 bases, and 6 bases stayed unmatched. Germline values: CDR1 SGHNT, CDR2 YYREEE (reference sequence). CDR3 loop: CASSTGTGASTNEKLFF. DNA for the CDR3: TGTGCCAGCAGCACCGGGACAGGGGCTTCAACTAATGAAAAACTGTTTTTT.

The V call is TRBV4-2, the J call TRBJ2-1, with TRBD2 matching 10 bases. The CDR3 is made up of 16 amino acids. The trim removed 2 bases at V and 4 bases at J, leaving 5 bases unmatched. Germline values: CDR1 LGHNA, CDR2 YNFKEQ. The CDR3 spells CASSQSTAGGYNEQFF. In nucleotides, the CDR3 is TGTGCCAGCAGCCAATCAACAGCGGGGGGGTACAATGAGCAGTTCTTC.

This clonotype was recorded a few times. The chain is built from TRBV20-1 and TRBJ2-5; TRBD1 agrees at 7 bases. Germline trimming cut 6 bases from V and 2 bases from J; bases unmatched to any gene: 3. The CDR3 runs to 12 residues. Germline-derived CDR1 and CDR2 are DFQATT and SNEGSKA (reference sequence). CDR3 sequence: CSALGQQETQYF. CDR3 bases: TGCAGTGCACTGGGACAGCAAGAGACCCAGTACTTC.

V gene TRBV5-1 combines with J gene TRBJ2-3; TRBD2 matches at 7 bases. The germline gives CDR1 SGHRS, CDR2 YFSETQ. This CDR3 comprises 16 residues. J lost 2 bases, V lost 4 bases, and 10 bases had no gene match. The CDR3 reads CASSAQPSGDTDTQYF. The DNA of the CDR3 is TGCGCCAGCAGCGCCCAACCTAGCGGAGACACAGATACGCAGTATTTT. The full variable domain, completed using reference TRBV5-1 and TRBJ2-3, is KAGVTQTPRYLIKTRGQQVTLSCSPISGHRSVSWYQQTPGQGLQFLFEYFSETQRNKGNFPGRFSGRQFSNSRSEMNVSTLELGDSALYLCASSAQPSGDTDTQYFGPGTRLTVL.

This clonotype was detected a few times. The chain couples TRBV18 to TRBJ2-3; D gene uncertain. V was trimmed by 2 bases and J by 0 bases, leaving 6 bases between them. Germline-derived CDR1 and CDR2 are KGHSH and LQKENI. The CDR3 consists of 14 residues. Here the CDR3 reads CASSPTKSTDTQYF. CDR3 DNA sequence: TGTGCCAGCTCACCAACTAAAAGCACAGATACGCAGTATTTT.

This clonotype was detected only a few times. J is TRBJ2-3 and V is TRBV29-1; D may match TRBD1 or TRBD2 (5 bases each). The CDR3 extends over 13 amino acids. Trimming took 6 bases from V and 5 from J, leaving 15 bases between them. Looked up from germline, CDR1 is SQVTM and CDR2 is ANQGSEA. The CDR3 sequence: CSVTGPGKDTQYF. The CDR3 DNA reads as TGCAGCGTGACGGGGCCCGGGAAAGATACGCAGTATTTT.

This chain connects TRBV3-1 to TRBJ1-2; D gene uncertain. Trimming left V 8 bases short and J 7 bases short, with 14 bases between. Germline V CDR1 and CDR2: LGHDT, YNNKEL (reference sequence). This CDR3 is 12 amino acids long. The CDR3 sequence: CASGDRIGGYTF. The CDR3 DNA follows: TGTGCCAGCGGTGACCGGATCGGTGGCTACACCTTC.

This clonotype was found a few times. The genes are TRBV11-2 and TRBJ1-1; 7 bases map to TRBD1. V was clipped by 4 bases and J by 6 bases; unmatched bases: 5. Germline V gene sequence: CDR1 SGHAT, CDR2 FQNNGV. There are 13 residues in the CDR3. In DNA, the CDR3 is TGTGCCAGCAGCTCAGACAGGGCGGCTGAAGCTTTCTTT. Protein product: CASSSDRAAEAFF. Together with reference TRBV11-2 and TRBJ1-1, the CDR3 gives the full variable domain: EAGVAQSPRYKIIEKRQSVAFWCNPISGHATLYWYQQILGQGPKLLIQFQNNGVVDDSQLPKDRFSAERLKGVDSTLKIQPAKLEDSAVYLCASSSDRAAEAFFGQGTRLTVV.

The chain combines TRBV20-1 with TRBJ2-3; D may be TRBD2 (8 bases). Trimming removed 5 bases from V and 1 base from J, with 22 bases in between. Germline V gene sequence: CDR1 DFQATT, CDR2 SNEGSKA (reference sequence). The CDR3 sequence is 17 residues long. The CDR3 bases are TGCAGTGCTGGAAGGGGGCGTGTAGCGGGGCGCACAGATACGCAGTATTTT. Residues: CSAGRGRVAGRTDTQYF.

There are many counts of this clonotype. The V gene is TRBV2, the J gene TRBJ1-2, with D possibly being TRBD1 (6 bases). Trimming pared 2 bases from V and 4 bases from J, leaving 11 bases between. Germline assignment: CDR1 SNHLY and CDR2 FYNNEI. CDR3 length equals 14 residues. The chain's CDR3 is CASSEWGLGYGYTF. The CDR3 coding sequence is TGTGCCAGCAGTGAATGGGGGCTCGGCTATGGCTACACCTTC. Full variable domain (rest looked up from reference TRBV2 and TRBJ1-2): EPEVTQTPSHQVTQMGQEVILRCVPISNHLYFYWYRQILGQKVEFLVSFYNNEISEKSEIFDDQFSVERPDGSNFTLKIRSTKLEDSAMYFCASSEWGLGYGYTFGSGTRLTVV.

The rearrangement joins TRBV15 to TRBJ2-7, with TRBD2 matching 14 bases. V shed 2 bases and J 3 bases; nucleotides not matched to a gene: 15. CDR1 is LNHNV and CDR2 is YYDKDF in the germline V gene (reference sequence). The CDR3 is made up of 20 amino acids. DNA for the CDR3: TGTGCCACCAGCAGAAGCGGGACTAGCGGGAGCCGACTAAAATACTACGAGCAGTACTTC. Protein: CATSRSGTSGSRLKYYEQYF.

This clonotype was seen only a few times. The chain joins TRBV11-2 to TRBJ2-2; D is perhaps TRBD2 (7 bases). This CDR3 is 16 amino acids long. Germline V CDR1 and CDR2: SGHAT, FQNNGV. Trimming stripped 5 bases from V and 4 bases from J, with 17 bases between. CDR3 region: CASSQRGRGGTGELFF. CDR3 DNA sequence: TGTGCCAGCAGCCAGAGGGGGAGGGGCGGCACCGGGGAGCTGTTTTTT. The full variable domain, rest sourced from reference TRBV11-2 and TRBJ2-2, is EAGVAQSPRYKIIEKRQSVAFWCNPISGHATLYWYQQILGQGPKLLIQFQNNGVVDDSQLPKDRFSAERLKGVDSTLKIQPAKLEDSAVYLCASSQRGRGGTGELFFGEGSRLTVL.

This chain joins TRBV11-2 and TRBJ2-1, with 9 nucleotides matching TRBD2. J lost 6 bases, V lost 0 bases, and 9 bases had no gene match. This CDR3 region has 17 residues. Germline V CDR1 and CDR2: SGHAT, FQNNGV. The CDR3: CASSLEGGLAGINEQFF. CDR3 DNA: TGTGCCAGCAGCTTAGAGGGTGGTCTAGCGGGAATCAATGAGCAGTTCTTC. Full variable domain (outside the CDR3, taken from reference TRBV11-2 and TRBJ2-1): EAGVAQSPRYKIIEKRQSVAFWCNPISGHATLYWYQQILGQGPKLLIQFQNNGVVDDSQLPKDRFSAERLKGVDSTLKIQPAKLEDSAVYLCASSLEGGLAGINEQFFGPGTRLTVL.

V gene TRBV20-1 combines with J gene TRBJ2-5, with TRBD1 matching 7 bases. J was trimmed by 4 bases and V by 6 bases; bases with no gene match: 8. The CDR3 covers 13 residues. Per the germline V gene, CDR1 is DFQATT and CDR2 is SNEGSKA (reference sequence). CDR3 region: CSARDSGAETQYF. The CDR3 bases are TGCAGTGCGAGGGACAGTGGGGCAGAGACCCAGTACTTC.

This clonotype was seen a handful of times. The chain carries TRBV7-3 and TRBJ2-1; the match to TRBD2 covers 15 bases. J gave up 7 bases and V 5 bases, and 6 bases lay outside the gene matches. CDR1 is SGHTA, CDR2 FQGTGA, per germline. CDR3 length: 16 amino acids. The CDR3 here is CASSPRGLAGGNEQFF. The CDR3 nucleotides read TGTGCCAGCAGCCCCCGGGGACTAGCGGGAGGAAATGAGCAGTTCTTC.

A few counts support this clonotype. The CDR3 sequence is CASSQADGHYEQYF. The CDR3, as DNA: TGTGCCAGCAGCCAAGCCGACGGGCACTACGAGCAGTACTTC. The chain uses TRBV3-1 and TRBJ2-7; no clear D. Per germline, CDR1 LGHDT and CDR2 YNNKEL (reference sequence). Trimming left V 1 base short and J 3 bases short, with 10 bases between. CDR3 length equals 14 residues.

Only a few counts were recorded for this clonotype. J is TRBJ1-1 and V is TRBV20-1; the match to TRBD1 covers 8 bases. V shed 3 bases and J 1 base; nucleotides not matched to a gene: 13. The CDR3 is 17 residues long. CDR1 is DFQATT and CDR2 is SNEGSKA in the germline V gene (reference sequence). The CDR3 bases are TGCAGTGCTAGGGGGCTGCGGAGGACAGGGTCGAACACTGAAGCTTTCTTT. The encoded protein is CSARGLRRTGSNTEAFF.

The chain combines TRBV10-3 with TRBJ2-7, with 7 bases that match TRBD1. The germline V gene encodes CDR1 ENHRY and CDR2 SYGVKD. This CDR3 comprises 14 residues. J lost 4 bases, V lost 10 bases, and 13 bases had no gene match. For the CDR3, the DNA is TGTGCCACCACCCGCTCCGAGGGGGCTTACGAGCAGTACTTC. This gives the protein CATTRSEGAYEQYF.

The rearrangement links TRBV20-1 to TRBJ1-5; D may be TRBD1 (5 bases). V lost 5 bases and J lost 1, with 9 bases in between. This CDR3 contains 13 residues. The germline gives CDR1 DFQATT, CDR2 SNEGSKA (reference sequence). Here the CDR3 reads CSAVQGSNQPQHF. CDR3 DNA: TGCAGTGCTGTTCAGGGCAGCAATCAGCCCCAGCATTTT.

At least ten counts were recorded for this clonotype. This chain connects TRBV5-1 to TRBJ2-7; maybe TRBD2 (6 bases). This CDR3 is 14 amino acids long. The V end was cut by 7 bases, the J end by 1 base, with 15 bases between. Germline CDR1 SGHRS, CDR2 YFSETQ. DNA for the CDR3: TGCGCCAGCCAACCCCAGGCGGGGTCCTACGAGCAGTACTTC. Its translation: CASQPQAGSYEQYF.

The genes are TRBV20-1 and TRBJ1-5; D might be TRBD1 (6 bases). The V gene lost 2 bases and the J gene lost 5 bases, with 16 bases spanning the gap. The CDR3 has 15 residues. The germline CDR1 and CDR2 sequences are DFQATT and SNEGSKA (reference sequence). CDR3 coding DNA: TGCAGTGCTAGACCCTCGGGGGGGGGCTATCAGCCCCAGCATTTT. It codes for CSARPSGGGYQPQHF.

This chain links TRBV10-3 with TRBJ1-1; D may be TRBD1 (6 bases). V was trimmed by 7 bases and J by 3 bases, leaving 12 bases between them. The CDR3 covers 13 residues. CDR1 and CDR2 (germline): ENHRY, SYGVKD. For the CDR3, the DNA is TGTGCCATCAATCCCAACAGGGACACTGAAGCTTTCTTT. This sequence encodes CAINPNRDTEAFF.